These 2 T cell receptor beta chains came from one sample sequenced in a study of healthy donors' naive CD4 and CD8 T cells. Each TCR library used approximately 500 ng of total RNA and a linear amplification protocol. MiXCR, run by TCRdb on the reads, gives a single entry per CDR3 protein. The sample contains roughly 200,000 distinct CDR3 sequences, 65% to 80% of which appear only once. Sequencing was carried out using naive CD4+ and CD8+ T cells sorted from blood, pooled from several donors. These receptors originate from a pool of human donors in good health; the sample pools cells from several healthy donors.

J is TRBJ2-7 and V is TRBV28; D may correspond to TRBD1 or TRBD2 (5 bases each). CDR3 length: 15 amino acids. The ends were cut back, 3 bases at V and 3 bases at J, with 15 bases in the middle. Germline CDR1 is MDHEN and CDR2 is SYDVKM. The CDR3 DNA sequence: TGTGCCAGCAGTTTCGAACGGGACCCTTACTACGAGCAGTACTTC. Residues: CASSFERDPYYEQYF.

This clonotype turned up a few times. The chain recombines TRBV27 with TRBJ2-3, with 9 positions matching TRBD2. Looked up from germline, CDR1 is MNHEY and CDR2 is SMNVEV (reference sequence). V was clipped by 2 bases and J by 3 bases; unmatched bases: 12. The CDR3 runs to 18 residues. The CDR3 coding sequence is TGTGCCAGCAGTTTACCACGGACTAGCGACCGAATGACAGATACGCAGTATTTT. It codes for CASSLPRTSDRMTDTQYF.